The 17 T cell receptor beta chains below come from one sample, sequenced in a study of blood T cell repertoires in COVID-19. The protocol was immunoSEQ multiplex PCR, while the TCRdb copy is restricted to in-frame clones and leaves out a portion. The sample has 200,000 to 250,000 clones; 80% are singletons. Sample: peripheral blood. These receptor sequences come from a human donor in a cohort sampled during active COVID-19.

This chain joins TRBV7-6 and TRBJ1-2, with 9 bases identical to TRBD1. CDR3 length: 15 amino acids. With V trimmed by 8 bases and J by 1 base, 8 bases remained unmatched. The germline V gene has CDR1 SGHVS and CDR2 FNYEAQ. The CDR3 sequence is CASSDRGRLNYGYTF. The CDR3 nucleotides are TGTGCCAGCTCGGACAGGGGACGGCTTAACTATGGCTACACCTTC. Full variable domain (rest looked up from reference TRBV7-6 and TRBJ1-2): GAGVSQSPRYKVTKRGQDVALRCDPISGHVSLYWYRQALGQGPEFLTYFNYEAQQDKSGLPNDRFSAERPEGSISTLTIQRTEQRDSAMYRCASSDRGRLNYGYTFGSGTRLTVV.

This chain links TRBV6-2 or TRBV6-3 with TRBJ2-6; D is unresolved. From germline, CDR1 is MNHEY and CDR2 SVGEGT. CDR3 size: 16 residues. Trimming pared 5 bases from V and 0 bases from J, leaving 11 bases between. The CDR3 sequence is CASSHPHSSGANVLTF. In nucleotides, the CDR3 is TGTGCCAGCAGTCACCCCCACAGCTCTGGGGCCAACGTCCTGACTTTC.

This clone occurred once. The J gene is TRBJ1-2, the V gene TRBV5-8; weak D call: TRBD1 (6 bases). The CDR3 totals 13 residues. Germline CDR1 reads SGHTS; CDR2 reads YDEGEE. V was shortened by 1 base and J by 8 bases, with 12 bases between the two germline ends. CDR3 residues: CASSLINGGGYTF. In nucleotides, the CDR3 is TGTGCCAGCAGCTTGATAAATGGGGGCGGCTACACCTTC.

J is TRBJ2-1 and V is TRBV11-3; 9 bases map to TRBD1. The CDR3 is 15 residues long. Trimming cost V 3 bases and J 6 bases; bases outside gene matches: 6. CDR1 is SGHNT and CDR2 is YENEEA in the germline V gene. CDR3 nucleotide sequence: TGTGCCAGCAGCTTGGGACAGGGAATCCCCAATGAGCAGTTCTTC. Its protein is CASSLGQGIPNEQFF.

This clone has a single count. The chain joins TRBV6-5 to TRBJ1-2; 7 nucleotides agree with TRBD1. The CDR3 is made up of 14 amino acids. Losses at the gene ends were 6 bases for V and 2 bases for J; bases not matched to a gene: 6. Germline CDR1 reads MNHEY; CDR2 reads SVGAGI. The DNA of the CDR3 is TGTGCCAGCAGACAGACAGGGCTGAACTATGGCTACACCTTC. Its translation: CASRQTGLNYGYTF.

V usage is TRBV6-5 and J usage is TRBJ1-4, with TRBD1 matching over 10 bases. Germline CDR1 is MNHEY and CDR2 is SVGAGI. CDR3 length: 14 amino acids. The V and J ends lost 5 bases and 8 bases, in that order; junction bases with no gene match: 5. The CDR3 reads CASSPGTGEEKLFF. Written as DNA, the CDR3 is TGTGCCAGCAGTCCCGGGACAGGGGAGGAAAAACTGTTTTTT.

J is TRBJ1-5 and V is TRBV7-2, with a weak D call TRBD1 (5 bases). V was shortened by 6 bases and J by 4 bases, with 13 bases between the two germline ends. The CDR3 has 14 amino acids. Germline CDR1 and CDR2: SGHTA and FQGNSA. The CDR3 loop reads CASRAAGINQPQHF. CDR3 coding DNA: TGTGCCAGCAGGGCGGCAGGGATAAATCAGCCCCAGCATTTT.

The chain is built from TRBV19 and TRBJ2-5, with D perhaps TRBD1 (5 bases). The V and J ends lost 5 bases and 1 base respectively, with 11 bases between them. In germline, CDR1 is LNHDA, CDR2 SQIVND (reference sequence). The CDR3 totals 14 residues. The CDR3 protein is CASSPRQTQETQYF. The CDR3 DNA reads TGTGCCAGTAGTCCTCGACAGACCCAAGAGACCCAGTACTTC.

The chain links TRBV29-1 to TRBJ2-2; D perhaps matches TRBD1 (6 bases). Germline V gene lookup returns CDR1 SQVTM and CDR2 ANQGSEA. The CDR3 is made up of 13 amino acids. The germline V and J ends were trimmed by 6 bases and 3 bases, with 11 bases remaining between them. The CDR3 loop is CSVHRVDTGELFF. CDR3 DNA: TGCAGCGTCCACAGGGTTGACACCGGGGAGCTGTTTTTT.

V gene TRBV7-8 combines with J gene TRBJ2-2, with D unclear. The CDR3 has 12 residues. The germline V gene has CDR1 SGHVS and CDR2 FQNEAQ. The V and J ends lost 5 bases and 6 bases respectively, with 7 bases between them. The CDR3: CASSMTAGELFF. In DNA, the CDR3 is TGTGCCAGCAGCATGACTGCCGGGGAGCTGTTTTTT.

This chain joins TRBV19 and TRBJ2-5; D call uncertain. Looked up from germline, CDR1 is LNHDA and CDR2 is SQIVND (reference sequence). V lost 2 bases and J lost 5, with 18 bases in between. The CDR3 runs 16 residues. The CDR3 sequence: CASSITKSAGRETQYF. The CDR3 region has the DNA TGTGCCAGTAGTATAACTAAGTCGGCTGGTAGGGAGACCCAGTACTTC.

The CDR3 region is CASSSDRGVRGYTF. The DNA for the CDR3 is TGTGCCAGCAGTTCGGACAGGGGAGTAAGAGGCTACACCTTC. The rearrangement links TRBV5-4 to TRBJ1-2; 9 positions match TRBD1. V was pared by 5 bases and J by 8 bases, with 10 bases of the junction left unmatched. Germline V gene sequence: CDR1 SGHNT, CDR2 YYREEE (reference sequence). The CDR3 has 14 amino acids.

This clone was recorded many times. V is TRBV5-1 and J is TRBJ2-7; D may be TRBD2 (5 bases). Germline V CDR1 and CDR2: SGHRS, YFSETQ. V was shortened by 7 bases and J by 3 bases, with 11 bases between the two germline ends. The CDR3 spans 12 residues. The CDR3: CASGRTDYEQYF. The CDR3 DNA sequence: TGCGCCAGCGGACGGACTGACTACGAGCAGTACTTC.

V gene TRBV23-1 combines with J gene TRBJ2-7, with D uncertain. TRBV23-1 is placed among ORFs of uncertain function. The ends were cut back, 4 bases at V and 0 bases at J, with 10 bases in the middle. This CDR3 is built from 14 residues. The CDR3 region is CASSPRQSSYEQYF. The DNA of the CDR3 is TGCGCCAGCAGTCCGCGGCAAAGCTCCTACGAGCAGTACTTC.

The rearrangement joins TRBV6-5 to TRBJ1-6; D is unclear. The CDR3 spans 13 residues. V gave up 7 bases and J gave up 4 bases, with 8 bases separating them. Looked up from germline, CDR1 is MNHEY and CDR2 is SVGAGI. The CDR3 nucleotides read TGTGCCAGCAACCCAGATTATAATTCACCCCTCCACTTT. Translation gives CASNPDYNSPLHF.

The rearrangement joins TRBV6-5 to TRBJ1-3; no definite D call. The V gene lost 5 bases and the J gene lost 4 bases, with 6 bases spanning the gap. CDR1 and CDR2 from the germline V gene are MNHEY and SVGAGI. This CDR3 spans 12 amino acids. Written as DNA, the CDR3 is TGTGCCAGCAGTCCCAGGGGAAACACCATATATTTT. Residues: CASSPRGNTIYF.

The V gene is TRBV5-1, the J gene TRBJ2-3; 8 positions match TRBD1. The CDR3 runs 16 residues. After removal of 0 bases from V and 0 bases from J, the junction contained 3 bases not matched to a gene. Germline CDR1 reads SGHRS; CDR2 reads YFSETQ. The CDR3, as DNA: TGCGCCAGCAGCTTGGGGACAGGGTTGAGCACAGATACGCAGTATTTT. As protein: CASSLGTGLSTDTQYF.